A selection of T cell receptor beta chains follows, all from one sample in a study of T cells expressing NK-cell markers. TCRdb reprocessed the 5' RACE reads, with one entry per CDR3 protein and no DNA. Recorded here are about 540,000 distinct CDR3 sequences; the top ten clones represent roughly 3.5%. Sequenced material: blood T cells: a sorted CD56 or NKG2C T cell subset, CD4+ or CD8+ T cells, or bulk PBMC T cells (not recorded which). These TCRs come from a young man in good health. Both conserved end residues are part of each CDR3.

j_call: TRBJ2-3; v_call: TRBV7-2; cdr3_aa: CASSLHPSGSGDTQYF
j_call: TRBJ2-7; v_call: TRBV20-1; cdr3_aa: CSAQVLAGGPGEQYF
j_call: TRBJ2-2; v_call: TRBV11-2; cdr3_aa: CASSLRLISGGSNTGELFF
j_call: TRBJ1-2; v_call: TRBV11-2; cdr3_aa: CASSLGYRGDNYGYTF
j_call: TRBJ2-7; v_call: TRBV5-5; cdr3_aa: CASRRPGQSPYEQYF
j_call: TRBJ2-5; v_call: TRBV10-3; cdr3_aa: CAIRGQPQETQYF
j_call: TRBJ2-1; v_call: TRBV14; cdr3_aa: CASSQGFFGYVNEQFF
j_call: TRBJ1-2; v_call: TRBV11-3; cdr3_aa: CASSLVGRGRNNYGYTF
j_call: TRBJ2-1; v_call: TRBV24-1; cdr3_aa: CATSDPIAGAYNEQFF
j_call: TRBJ2-3; v_call: TRBV29-1; cdr3_aa: CSVAPGASTDTQYF
j_call: TRBJ2-3; v_call: TRBV20-1; cdr3_aa: CSARQGRWDTQYF
j_call: TRBJ1-1; v_call: TRBV28; cdr3_aa: CASISLPEAFF
j_call: TRBJ1-6; v_call: TRBV12-3/TRBV12-4; cdr3_aa: CASRGGSLKTNSPLHF
j_call: TRBJ2-5; v_call: TRBV7-9; cdr3_aa: CASSLPGTGGRDTQYF
j_call: TRBJ2-3; v_call: TRBV12-3/TRBV12-4; cdr3_aa: CASRPGTSTDTQYF
j_call: TRBJ2-5; v_call: TRBV7-7; cdr3_aa: CASSDRQETQYF
j_call: TRBJ2-1; v_call: TRBV7-2; cdr3_aa: CASSLSGTFSSYNEQFF
j_call: TRBJ2-7; v_call: TRBV28; cdr3_aa: CASSLPGSPSYEQYF
j_call: TRBJ2-1; v_call: TRBV11-1; cdr3_aa: CASSHRNSAGGRNEQFF
j_call: TRBJ1-1; v_call: TRBV24-1; cdr3_aa: CATREAGAGNTEAFF
j_call: TRBJ2-7; v_call: TRBV9; cdr3_aa: CASSVDRLGYEQYF
j_call: TRBJ2-1; v_call: TRBV5-6; cdr3_aa: CASSLTGQWQFF
j_call: TRBJ1-1; v_call: TRBV29-1; cdr3_aa: CSAYGVPGAFF
j_call: TRBJ2-5; v_call: TRBV3-1; cdr3_aa: CASSRRLAGGFGETQYF
j_call: TRBJ2-1; v_call: TRBV24-1; cdr3_aa: CATSDLQAQFF
j_call: TRBJ2-2; v_call: TRBV9; cdr3_aa: CASSASPNTGELFF
j_call: TRBJ1-2; v_call: TRBV6-5; cdr3_aa: CASSSGTALWKGYTF
j_call: TRBJ2-3; v_call: TRBV12-3/TRBV12-4; cdr3_aa: CASSTSGGTQYF
j_call: TRBJ2-5; v_call: TRBV7-9; cdr3_aa: CASSLAGLQETQYF
j_call: TRBJ1-1; v_call: TRBV14; cdr3_aa: CASSQSYSGRTEAFF
j_call: TRBJ2-1; v_call: TRBV6-5; cdr3_aa: CASSYSGTLLGEQFF
j_call: TRBJ2-5; v_call: TRBV12-3/TRBV12-4; cdr3_aa: CASRASGTGTETQYF
j_call: TRBJ2-7; v_call: TRBV10-3; cdr3_aa: CAISERDTQGTYEQYF
j_call: TRBJ1-2; v_call: TRBV3-1; cdr3_aa: CASSPRRAGSFYGYTF
j_call: TRBJ2-3; v_call: TRBV10-3; cdr3_aa: CAIRPTGGPDTQYF
j_call: TRBJ2-5; v_call: TRBV28; cdr3_aa: CASSLALGTNQETQYF
j_call: TRBJ1-1; v_call: TRBV29-1; cdr3_aa: CSVGGRAMNTEAFF
j_call: TRBJ1-5; v_call: TRBV27; cdr3_aa: CASSFRQGAGQPQHF
j_call: TRBJ2-1; v_call: TRBV6-5; cdr3_aa: CASSYQGAYNEQFF
j_call: TRBJ2-7; v_call: TRBV12-3/TRBV12-4; cdr3_aa: CASSRTAQDRYSYEQYF
j_call: TRBJ2-1; v_call: TRBV10-3; cdr3_aa: CAITEGVGSSYNEQFF
j_call: TRBJ1-5; v_call: TRBV7-2; cdr3_aa: CASSTDVGAGGGNQPQHF
j_call: TRBJ2-3; v_call: TRBV6-2/TRBV6-3; cdr3_aa: CASGDDRVTQYF
j_call: TRBJ2-3; v_call: TRBV12-3/TRBV12-4; cdr3_aa: CASSLWTGTGTDTQYF
j_call: TRBJ2-1; v_call: TRBV28; cdr3_aa: CASNDRGYNEQFF
j_call: TRBJ2-1; v_call: TRBV11-2; cdr3_aa: CASSLDPPGAGGVNEQFF
j_call: TRBJ2-1; v_call: TRBV20-1; cdr3_aa: CSARDSIGGWDNEQFF
j_call: TRBJ2-7; v_call: TRBV7-2; cdr3_aa: CASSLEMGHSYEQYF
j_call: TRBJ2-1; v_call: TRBV5-1; cdr3_aa: CASNAGTGDGGEQFF
j_call: TRBJ2-1; v_call: TRBV11-1; cdr3_aa: CASSNRDAPATTGENEQFF
j_call: TRBJ2-7; v_call: TRBV9; cdr3_aa: CASSAMGGSGVLYEQYF
j_call: TRBJ2-3; v_call: TRBV12-3/TRBV12-4; cdr3_aa: CASSPRRGYTQYF
j_call: TRBJ2-3; v_call: TRBV27; cdr3_aa: CASSSPSWDTQYF
j_call: TRBJ2-3; v_call: TRBV12-3/TRBV12-4; cdr3_aa: CASSFVGTSGDTQYF
j_call: TRBJ1-1; v_call: TRBV20-1; cdr3_aa: CSARDLAKTEAGAFF